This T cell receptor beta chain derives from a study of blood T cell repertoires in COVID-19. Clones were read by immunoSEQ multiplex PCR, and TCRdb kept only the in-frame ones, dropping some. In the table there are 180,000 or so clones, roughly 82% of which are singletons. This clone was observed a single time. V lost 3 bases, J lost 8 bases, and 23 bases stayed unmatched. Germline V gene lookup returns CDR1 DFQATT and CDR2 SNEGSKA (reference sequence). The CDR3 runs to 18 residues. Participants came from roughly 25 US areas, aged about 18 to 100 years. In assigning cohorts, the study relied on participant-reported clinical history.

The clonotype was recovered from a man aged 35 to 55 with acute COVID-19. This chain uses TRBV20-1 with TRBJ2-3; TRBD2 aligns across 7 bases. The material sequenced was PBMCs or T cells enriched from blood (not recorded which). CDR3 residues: CSASPFKRGSIPAGTQYF. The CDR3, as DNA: TGCAGTGCTAGTCCGTTCAAGCGGGGCTCTATTCCCGCAGGTACGCAGTATTTT.